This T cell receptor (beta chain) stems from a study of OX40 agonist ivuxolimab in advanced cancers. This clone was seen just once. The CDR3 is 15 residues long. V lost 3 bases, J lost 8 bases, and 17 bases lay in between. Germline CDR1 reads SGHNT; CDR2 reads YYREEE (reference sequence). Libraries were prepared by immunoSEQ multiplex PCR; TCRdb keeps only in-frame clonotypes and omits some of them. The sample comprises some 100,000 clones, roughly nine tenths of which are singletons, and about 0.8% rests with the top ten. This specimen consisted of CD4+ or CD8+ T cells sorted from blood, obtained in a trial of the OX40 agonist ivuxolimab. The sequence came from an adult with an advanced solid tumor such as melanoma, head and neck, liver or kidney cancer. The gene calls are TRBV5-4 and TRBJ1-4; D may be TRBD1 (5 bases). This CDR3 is CASSSRTTEEEKLFF. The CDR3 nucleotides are TGTGCCAGCAGCTCCAGGACAACCGAAGAGGAAAAACTGTTTTTT.